The source of this TCR beta chain is a study of blood T cell repertoires in COVID-19. About the research overall: Nucleic acid was either cDNA or gDNA, and it came from T cells, B-cell-depleted T cells, or PBMCs.

Methods used by the authors: Reference gene primer amplification in the assay estimated nucleated cell counts. TCRdb's table, derived via immunoSEQ multiplex PCR, lists solely in-frame clones and lacks some. Clone size and the V and J calls come from that table; the DNA yielded D and trimming. This sample has roughly 570,000 clones, with approximately 88% found just once. The clonotype was recovered from a woman aged 50 to 65 with COVID-19, enrolled during active disease. The specimen was peripheral blood.

In nucleotides, the CDR3 is TGCAGTGCTAGTGATATTAGCGGGGGGCAGCAGCAGTTCTTC. Protein product: CSASDISGGQQQFF. The J gene is TRBJ2-1, the V gene TRBV20-1; TRBD2 matches 10 bases. The CDR3 is 14 residues long. From germline, CDR1 is DFQATT and CDR2 SNEGSKA (reference sequence). The V gene end was trimmed by 3 bases and the J gene end by 11 bases; junction bases not matched to a gene: 10.